This T cell receptor beta chain was observed in a study of blood T cell repertoires in COVID-19 (TCRdb year 2020). About the investigation overall: The collaborator samples originated in the United States, Italy and Spain and spanned the acute and convalescent phases of COVID-19. The prospective study material was composed of cDNA or gDNA derived from T cells, B-cell-depleted T cells, or PBMCs. The dataset comprised deeply sampled blood TCRbeta repertoires from subjects exposed to, actively infected with, or recovered from COVID-19. The repertoires were released in a freely available public database intended as a resource for research on the immune response to SARS-CoV-2. Samples were obtained from the ongoing ImmuneRACE study (first 160 participants) and from some 1,300 subjects provided by 6 global collaborators. Nearly every sample came with metadata listing a de-identified subject ID, COVID-19 status, age in years and sex. HLA class I and class II types, where available, came from metadata supplied by the sample provider rather than from assay-based typing. Beyond this particular receptor, the publication reports: How much clinical and demographic metadata was included differed by source and by participant, and the metadata was provided uncurated.

The immunoSEQ Assay, a bias-controlled multiplex PCR, was used to amplify TCRbeta CDR3 regions from genomic DNA. The published analysis was carried out like this. Nucleated cell counts per sample were estimated from amplification of reference gene primers within the assay. To quantify the absolute abundance of each unique TCRbeta CDR3 rearrangement, sequence reads were collapsed and filtered. Productive Simpson clonality was computed per sample as the square root of Simpson's diversity index over productive rearrangements. The table was pulled from immuneACCESS by TCRdb, which kept in-frame rearrangements only. Such tables lose some clones; where checked, under half of the loss comes from unresolved V genes, and the rest has no known cause. V, J and clone size derive from that table, while D and trimming were established from the DNA sequence. For this sample there are roughly 290,000 clones; 70% to 90% appear just once. 3.5% to 5.5% of the sample belongs to the ten largest clones.

Participants in the prospective study were aged roughly 18 to 90 years, lived in more than 20 United States geographic areas, and enrolled through a virtual design. In the prospective study, cohorts were assigned on the basis of participant-reported clinical history obtained from a screening survey and a study questionnaire. ImmuneRACE Cohort 3 recovered participants were defined by two consecutive negative NP/OP PCR tests, healthcare professional clearance, or symptom resolution. Each participant in the prospective study had whole blood, serum and a nasopharyngeal or oropharyngeal swab collected by mobile phlebotomists. Additional blood draws and questionnaires over an approximately two-month period could optionally be provided by prospective study participants. Before DNA extraction, blood samples from the prospective study were shipped at room temperature or frozen. Turning to this clone: Its antigen has not been determined. Per-nucleotide qualities are absent, and no much larger clonotype sits a single base away.

The germline V gene (reference sequence) supplies CDR1 DFQATT and CDR2 SNEGSKA. V and J lose 5 bases and 2 bases, and a span of 7 bases separates them. There are 11 amino acids in the CDR3, from cysteine to phenylalanine inclusive. The only DNA kept is the CDR3, 33 bases in frame from the first base. In this chain, TRBV20-1 is recombined with TRBJ2-7; a confident D gene designation cannot be given. The receptor was derived from a young woman who had recovered from COVID-19. Source material: PBMCs or T cells enriched from blood (not recorded which). The CDR3 reads as follows: CSAPQAYEQYF. The DNA reads TGCAGTGCTCCCCAGGCCTACGAGCAGTACTTC.